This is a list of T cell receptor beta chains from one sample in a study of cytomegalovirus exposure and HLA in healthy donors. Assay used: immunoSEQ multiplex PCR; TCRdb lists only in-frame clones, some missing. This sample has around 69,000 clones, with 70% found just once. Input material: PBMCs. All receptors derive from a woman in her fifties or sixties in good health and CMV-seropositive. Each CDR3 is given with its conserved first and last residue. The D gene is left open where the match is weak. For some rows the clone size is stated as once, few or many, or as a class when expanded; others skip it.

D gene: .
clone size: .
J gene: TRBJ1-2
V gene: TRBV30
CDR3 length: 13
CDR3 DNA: TGTGCCTGGAGGACCGGGGGTGGGTATGGCTACACCTTC
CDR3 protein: CAWRTGGGYGYTF

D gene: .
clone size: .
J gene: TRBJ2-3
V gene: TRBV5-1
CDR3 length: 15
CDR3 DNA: TGCGCCAGCAGCCGTTCAGGGCAGGACACAGATACGCAGTATTTT
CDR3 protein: CASSRSGQDTDTQYF

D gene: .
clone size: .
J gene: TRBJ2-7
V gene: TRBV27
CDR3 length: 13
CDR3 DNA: TGTGCCAGCAGTTGGGCCGCCATCTACGAGCAGTACTTC
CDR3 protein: CASSWAAIYEQYF

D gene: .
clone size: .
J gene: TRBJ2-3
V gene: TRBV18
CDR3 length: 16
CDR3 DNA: TGTGCCAGCTCACCACTCTTGATGGGGCCCACAGATACGCAGTATTTT
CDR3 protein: CASSPLLMGPTDTQYF

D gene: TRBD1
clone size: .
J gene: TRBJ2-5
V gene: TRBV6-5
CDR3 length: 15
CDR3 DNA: TGTGCCAGCAGAAAATCCGGGACAGGGGGAGAGACCCAGTACTTC
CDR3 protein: CASRKSGTGGETQYF

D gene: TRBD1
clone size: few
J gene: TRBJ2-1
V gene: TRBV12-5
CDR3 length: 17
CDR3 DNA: TGTGCTAGTGGTTTGGATGCCTGGGACAGGGTCAACAATGAGCAGTTCTTC
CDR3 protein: CASGLDAWDRVNNEQFF

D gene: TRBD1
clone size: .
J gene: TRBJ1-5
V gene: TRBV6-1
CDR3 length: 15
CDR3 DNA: TGTGCCAGCAGTGAACAGGGACAGGGGGAACAGCCCCAGCATTTT
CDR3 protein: CASSEQGQGEQPQHF

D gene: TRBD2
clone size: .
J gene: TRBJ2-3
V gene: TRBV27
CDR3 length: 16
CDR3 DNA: TGTGCCAGCAGTCAACAAGCGGGGGGGATCACAGATACGCAGTATTTT
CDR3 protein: CASSQQAGGITDTQYF

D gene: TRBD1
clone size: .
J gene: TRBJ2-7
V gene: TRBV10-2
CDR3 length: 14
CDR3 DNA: TGCGCCACCGCCTCGGGACAGGGGGCGCGGGAGCAGTACTTC
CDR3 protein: CATASGQGAREQYF

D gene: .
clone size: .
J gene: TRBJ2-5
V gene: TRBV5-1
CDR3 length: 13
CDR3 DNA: TGCGCCAGCAGCTTGTTAGGAGAAGAGACCCAGTACTTC
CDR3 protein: CASSLLGEETQYF

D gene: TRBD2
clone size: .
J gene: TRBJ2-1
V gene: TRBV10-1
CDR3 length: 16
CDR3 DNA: TGCGCCAGCAGTGCCCGGGACTACCCCCGGTACAATGAGCAGTTCTTC
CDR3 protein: CASSARDYPRYNEQFF

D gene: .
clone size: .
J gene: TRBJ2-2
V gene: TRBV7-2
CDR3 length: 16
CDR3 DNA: TGTGCCAGCAGCGAGGGTCTCGTATTGAACACCGGGGAGCTGTTTTTT
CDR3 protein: CASSEGLVLNTGELFF

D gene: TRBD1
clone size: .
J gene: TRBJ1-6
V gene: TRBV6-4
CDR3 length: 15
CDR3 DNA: TGTGCCAGCAGTGACTTGGACAGGGTAGATTCACCCCTCCACTTT
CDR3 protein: CASSDLDRVDSPLHF

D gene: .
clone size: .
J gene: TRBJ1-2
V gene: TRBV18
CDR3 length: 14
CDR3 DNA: TGTGCCAGCTCCCAAGGACAGCTAGGCTATGGCTACACCTTC
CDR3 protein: CASSQGQLGYGYTF

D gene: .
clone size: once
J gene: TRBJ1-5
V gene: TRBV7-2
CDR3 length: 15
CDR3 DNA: TGTGCCAGCAGCTCGACAGGACTTCGTGGTCAGCCCCAGCATTTT
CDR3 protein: CASSSTGLRGQPQHF

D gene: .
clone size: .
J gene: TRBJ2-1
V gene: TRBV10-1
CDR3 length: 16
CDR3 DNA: TGCGCCAGCAGTGAGTACCAGGGTGGCTCCTACAATGAGCAGTTCTTC
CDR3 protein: CASSEYQGGSYNEQFF

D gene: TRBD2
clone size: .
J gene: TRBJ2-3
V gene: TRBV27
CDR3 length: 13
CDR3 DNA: TGTGCCAGCAGGGACGGACTAGCAGATACGCAGTATTTT
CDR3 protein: CASRDGLADTQYF

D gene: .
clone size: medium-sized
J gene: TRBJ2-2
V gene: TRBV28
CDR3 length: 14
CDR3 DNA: TGTGCCAGCAGACAGGGTATGAACACCGGGGAGCTGTTTTTT
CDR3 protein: CASRQGMNTGELFF

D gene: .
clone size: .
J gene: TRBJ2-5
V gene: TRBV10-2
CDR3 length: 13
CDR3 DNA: TGCGCCAGCAGTAACCTAGCCCAAGAGACCCAGTACTTC
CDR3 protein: CASSNLAQETQYF

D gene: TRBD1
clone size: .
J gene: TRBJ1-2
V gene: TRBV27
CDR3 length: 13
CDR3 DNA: TGTGCCAGCAGAAAGGGACAGAACTATGGCTACACCTTC
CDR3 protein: CASRKGQNYGYTF